This TCR beta chain is from a study of a mutant IDH1 vaccine in newly diagnosed glioma. Study information: Vaccines were begun 4-6 weeks after radiotherapy alone, or with temozolomide cycles. It was radiotherapy, temozolomide, or both that patients received previously, with most receiving both.

Study outcomes and limitations: Patients showed vaccine-induced immune responses at a rate of 80% to 95%. Changes in the top peripheral T cell clonotypes seemingly had no bearing on pseudoprogression.

Turning to this clone: Its antigen is unknown.

Time point described: week 47, end of study. What each vaccine dose contained was 300 ug of mutant IDH1 20-mer peptide, accompanied by topical imiquimod. Sequencing was performed with immunoSEQ multiplex PCR; in TCRdb, only in-frame clones are kept and a portion is missing. The table has tens of thousands of clones, 60% to 75% seen once. The input for sequencing was PBMCs, taken from a glioma patient whose treatment included an IDH1 peptide vaccine. The receptor was isolated from a man aged 35-49 years with glioma.

The CDR3 region has the DNA TGTGCCAGCTCCCTAACGGGTAGCGGGACCTCCTATGGCTACACCTTC. It translates to CASSLTGSGTSYGYTF. The V and J genes are TRBV18 and TRBJ1-2, with a weak D call TRBD1 (5 bases). Trimming shortened V by 6 bases and J by 4 bases, and 21 bases separated the two germline ends. The CDR3 has 16 residues. Germline V gene data show CDR1 as KGHSH and CDR2 as LQKENI.